The 15 T cell receptor beta chains below were found in one sample sequenced in a study of cytomegalovirus exposure and HLA in healthy donors. PCR was performed using 60 Vbeta and 13 Jbeta primers. Clones were read by immunoSEQ multiplex PCR, and TCRdb kept only the in-frame ones, dropping some. Of 80,000 to 95,000 clones in the sample, 81% were seen once. The material sequenced was PBMCs. These receptors were taken from a woman aged 30 to 39 in good health and CMV-seronegative.

Only a few counts were recorded for this clone. V and J are TRBV30 and TRBJ1-1, with D hard to call. Per germline, CDR1 GTSNPN and CDR2 SVGIG (reference sequence). The CDR3 has 15 residues. With 2 bases removed from V and 0 bases from J, the gap between germline ends came to 13 bases. The CDR3 nucleotides read TGTGCCTGGAGTCCCCTACGGGTACTGAACACTGAAGCTTTCTTT. It specifies CAWSPLRVLNTEAFF.

The chain recombines TRBV7-6 with TRBJ2-2; D perhaps matches TRBD1 (6 bases). The V and J ends lost 4 bases and 1 base respectively, with 13 bases between them. CDR1 SGHVS and CDR2 FNYEAQ come from the germline V gene. The length of the CDR3 is 16 residues. The DNA for the CDR3 is TGTGCCAGCAGCTCCGGTAGGGGGTGGAACACCGGGGAGCTGTTTTTT. This codes for CASSSGRGWNTGELFF.

The chain joins TRBV11-2 to TRBJ2-1; 7 positions match TRBD2. This CDR3 comprises 17 residues. In germline, CDR1 is SGHAT, CDR2 FQNNGV. Trimming removed 3 bases from V and 3 bases from J; junction bases left unmatched: 11. In DNA form, the CDR3 reads TGTGCCAGCAGCTTTGGCGGGAGCTTTTTAAGCTACAATGAGCAGTTCTTC. Its protein product is CASSFGGSFLSYNEQFF.

This CDR3 reads CASSIRTSGYNEQFF. The DNA for the CDR3 is TGCGCCAGCAGCATCCGGACTAGCGGCTACAATGAGCAGTTCTTC. The chain combines TRBV5-1 with TRBJ2-1; TRBD2 agrees at 10 bases. Germline assignment: CDR1 SGHRS and CDR2 YFSETQ. The trim removed 4 bases at V and 3 bases at J, leaving 4 bases unmatched. The CDR3 is 15 amino acids. The full variable domain, rest sourced from reference TRBV5-1 and TRBJ2-1, is KAGVTQTPRYLIKTRGQQVTLSCSPISGHRSVSWYQQTPGQGLQFLFEYFSETQRNKGNFPGRFSGRQFSNSRSEMNVSTLELGDSALYLCASSIRTSGYNEQFFGPGTRLTVL.

The genes are TRBV6-5 and TRBJ1-1, with 8 bases lining up with TRBD1. The CDR3 contains 15 residues. Per the germline V gene, CDR1 is MNHEY and CDR2 is SVGAGI. V was clipped by 7 bases and J by 5 bases; unmatched bases: 12. CDR3 nucleotides: TGTGCCAGCAAAAGAGGAGACAGGGGAGGAACTGAAGCTTTCTTT. It encodes CASKRGDRGGTEAFF.

The V gene is TRBV15, the J gene TRBJ2-1; 7 bases line up with TRBD2. Germline V gene data show CDR1 as LNHNV and CDR2 as YYDKDF (reference sequence). The CDR3 covers 20 residues. With 0 bases clipped from V and 6 bases from J, the junction kept 20 bases outside the gene matches. CDR3 loop: CATSRDLEISAGVSPNEQFF. Here the CDR3 DNA reads TGTGCCACCAGCAGAGATCTGGAGATCTCCGCGGGAGTGAGCCCCAATGAGCAGTTCTTC.

There are a few counts of this clone. The rearrangement joins TRBV28 to TRBJ2-7; 7 bases align to TRBD2. This CDR3 is 14 amino acids long. The J segment lost 2 bases and the V segment lost 6 bases, leaving 7 bases of the junction unmatched. CDR1 and CDR2 from the germline V gene are MDHEN and SYDVKM. CDR3 sequence reads: CASRPSGTPYEQYF. For the CDR3, the DNA is TGTGCCAGCAGGCCAAGCGGGACCCCCTACGAGCAGTACTTC.

V gene TRBV5-1 combines with J gene TRBJ2-1; no clear D. V lost 4 bases and J lost 6, with 17 bases in between. The CDR3 has 15 amino acids. Looked up from germline, CDR1 is SGHRS and CDR2 is YFSETQ. The CDR3 protein is CASSGPPTDGNEQFF. In nucleotides, the CDR3 is TGCGCCAGCAGCGGGCCGCCAACGGATGGCAATGAGCAGTTCTTC.

V gene TRBV9 combines with J gene TRBJ2-5, with 14 positions matching TRBD2. TRBJ2-7 explains the end of the DNA better; the J call may be wrong. This CDR3 spans 15 amino acids. Germline CDR1 SGDLS, CDR2 YYNGEE. The CDR3 DNA is TGTGCCAGCAGCGAGGGGACTAGCGGGAGTTACGAGCAGTACTTC. Translated, it gives CASSEGTSGSYEQYF.

The chain links TRBV30 to TRBJ2-5; 8 nucleotides agree with TRBD1. CDR1 and CDR2 (germline): GTSNPN, SVGIG (reference sequence). The V gene end was trimmed by 4 bases and the J gene end by 5 bases; junction bases not matched to a gene: 0. The CDR3 is made up of 11 amino acids. The CDR3 region has the DNA TGTGCCTGGACAGGGGGCGAGACCCAGTACTTC. It codes for CAWTGGETQYF. Filled out from reference TRBV30 and TRBJ2-5, the complete variable domain reads SQTIHQWPATLVQPVGSPLSLECTVEGTSNPNLYWYRQAAGRGLQLLFYSVGIGQISSEVPQNLSASRPQDRQFILSSKKLLLSDSGFYLCAWTGGETQYFGPGTRLLVL.

The CDR3 reads CASSHPPEGSSVTDTQYF. In DNA form, the CDR3 reads TGCGCCAGCAGCCACCCCCCCGAAGGATCAAGCGTCACAGATACGCAGTATTTT. This sequence joins TRBV4-1 and TRBJ2-3; D unresolved. The V end was cut by 3 bases, the J end by 2 bases, with 21 bases between. The CDR3 has 18 residues. Germline values: CDR1 MGHRA, CDR2 YSYEKL.

The gene calls are TRBV19 and TRBJ2-7, with 8 bases aligning to TRBD2. This CDR3 region has 14 residues. Germline CDR1 and CDR2: LNHDA and SQIVND (reference sequence). Trimming at V came to 7 bases and at J to 1 base, leaving 6 bases not matched to a gene. CDR3 DNA sequence: TGTGCCAGTAAGAGCGGGAGCCTGTCCTACGAGCAGTACTTC. Translating it yields CASKSGSLSYEQYF.

This chain joins TRBV7-8 and TRBJ2-5; possible D gene TRBD1, 5 bases. This CDR3 region has 17 residues. V gave up 5 bases and J gave up 3 bases, with 22 bases separating them. CDR1 SGHVS and CDR2 FQNEAQ come from the germline V gene. CDR3 sequence (DNA): TGTGCCAGCAGCCCCACACCCTACCTGACAGTAAAAGAGACCCAGTACTTC. Encoded protein: CASSPTPYLTVKETQYF. Supplemented by reference TRBV7-8 and TRBJ2-5, the full variable domain reads GAGVSQSPRYKVAKRGQDVALRCDPISGHVSLFWYQQALGQGPEFLTYFQNEAQLDKSGLPSDRFFAERPEGSVSTLKIQRTQQEDSAVYLCASSPTPYLTVKETQYFGPGTRLLVL.

This chain links TRBV7-3 with TRBJ2-5; tentative D call: TRBD2 (6 bases). CDR1 and CDR2 from the germline V gene are SGHTA and FQGTGA. The CDR3 is 20 amino acids. The V end was cut by 2 bases, the J end by 4 bases, with 29 bases between. CDR3 protein: CASSLRGTFFRQEGGETQYF. The CDR3 region has the DNA TGTGCCAGCAGCTTACGTGGGACCTTTTTTAGGCAGGAGGGAGGAGAGACCCAGTACTTC.

The DNA of the CDR3 is TGTGCCACCAGCACAACAGGGGGGGGAAACACCATATATTTT. Translating gives CATSTTGGGNTIYF. The J gene is TRBJ1-3, the V gene TRBV15; 8 bases map to TRBD1. The V gene end was trimmed by 4 bases and the J gene end by 4 bases; junction bases not matched to a gene: 3. This CDR3 comprises 14 residues. From germline, CDR1 is LNHNV and CDR2 YYDKDF (reference sequence). The complete variable domain, with remaining parts taken from reference TRBV15 and TRBJ1-3, reads DAMVIQNPRYQVTQFGKPVTLSCSQTLNHNVMYWYQQKSSQAPKLLFHYYDKDFNNEADTPDNFQSRRPNTSFCFLDIRSPGLGDTAMYLCATSTTGGGNTIYFGEGSWLTVV.